This entry lists 28 T cell receptor beta chains sequenced from one sample in a study of a mutant IDH1 vaccine in newly diagnosed glioma (dated by TCRdb to 2020 to 2023). Libraries were made using the immunoSEQ multiplex PCR assay. TCRdb limited this immuneACCESS table to in-frame rearrangements with V and J called. A share of clones is missing; checked studies link under half to unresolved V genes, and the rest is unexplained. For this sample there are 35,000 to 40,000 clones; about four fifths appear just once. Roughly 5% of the sample is held by the ten biggest clonotypes. The time point label on this specimen signifies: week 23, last vaccination. A 20-mer mutant IDH1 peptide at 300 micrograms in Montanide made up each vaccine dose, which was injected subcutaneously together with topical imiquimod. Their target antigens are unknown. Here the sequenced sample was PBMCs, taken from a glioma patient whose treatment included an IDH1 peptide vaccine. Receptor source: a man between 35 and 55 years old with glioma.

The chain couples TRBV9 to TRBJ2-7; D tentatively fits TRBD1 or TRBD2 (5 bases each). V was trimmed by 3 bases and J by 2 bases, leaving 12 bases between them. The CDR3 contains 14 residues. The germline CDR1 and CDR2 sequences are SGDLS and YYNGEE. The CDR3 DNA reads as TGTGCCAGCAGCGGTGGGGCGGGCACCTACGAGCAGTACTTC. Translating it yields CASSGGAGTYEQYF.

The DNA for the CDR3 is TGCGCCAGCAGTGACAGCTACGAGCAGTACTTC. Protein sequence: CASSDSYEQYF. V and J are TRBV5-1 and TRBJ2-5, with D tentatively TRBD1 (5 bases). The J call may be faulty, since TRBJ2-7 better matches the DNA end. Germline values: CDR1 SGHRS, CDR2 YFSETQ. CDR3 length: 11 amino acids.

The J gene is TRBJ1-2, the V gene TRBV5-4, with TRBD1 identical over 7 bases. The V gene end was trimmed by 2 bases and the J gene end by 6 bases; junction bases not matched to a gene: 4. CDR1 is SGHNT, CDR2 YYREEE, per germline (reference sequence). This CDR3 has 13 amino acids. The CDR3 loop reads CASSFQGVDGYTF. DNA for the CDR3: TGTGCCAGCAGCTTCCAGGGGGTGGATGGCTACACCTTC. The variable domain in full, completed from reference TRBV5-4 and TRBJ1-2, reads ETGVTQSPTHLIKTRGQQVTLRCSSQSGHNTVSWYQQALGQGPQFIFQYYREEENGRGNFPPRFSGLQFPNYSSELNVNALELDDSALYLCASSFQGVDGYTFGSGTRLTVV.

The chain has TRBV7-3 and TRBJ2-3, with TRBD2 identical over 8 bases. CDR1 SGHTA and CDR2 FQGTGA come from the germline V gene. CDR3 length: 16 residues. V dropped 5 bases and J dropped 2; count of bases not matched to a gene: 9. CDR3 sequence: CASSVGLGRVTDTQYF. The CDR3 DNA sequence: TGTGCCAGCAGCGTGGGACTAGGTCGAGTCACAGATACGCAGTATTTT.

V and J are TRBV29-1 and TRBJ2-3, with 8 positions matching TRBD2. V gave up 2 bases and J gave up 6 bases; unmatched junction bases: 1. Germline CDR1 reads SQVTM; CDR2 reads ANQGSEA. The CDR3 spans 12 residues. CDR3 DNA: TGCAGCGTTGAATCGGGAGGGGATACGCAGTATTTT. It yields the protein CSVESGGDTQYF.

The V gene is TRBV9, the J gene TRBJ2-7; TRBD1 agrees at 8 bases. The ends lost 4 bases at V and 0 bases at J; junction bases unmatched: 9. In germline, CDR1 is SGDLS, CDR2 YYNGEE. CDR3 size: 16 residues. The CDR3 DNA reads TGTGCCAGCAGCAAAAACCCCGGGACAGGCTCCTACGAGCAGTACTTC. Amino acid sequence: CASSKNPGTGSYEQYF.

This clone has a single count. The rearrangement uses TRBV18 and TRBJ2-5; D is possibly TRBD2 (5 bases). The CDR3 is 18 amino acids. With 2 bases removed from V and 2 bases from J, the gap between germline ends came to 21 bases. Germline-derived CDR1 and CDR2 are KGHSH and LQKENI. CDR3 nucleotides: TGTGCCAGCTCACCAGAGACTACTGGCATGCGGAGACAAGAGACCCAGTACTTC. Protein product: CASSPETTGMRRQETQYF. Full variable domain (missing parts from reference TRBV18 and TRBJ2-5): NAGVMQNPRHLVRRRGQEARLRCSPMKGHSHVYWYRQLPEEGLKFMVYLQKENIIDESGMPKERFSAEFPKEGPSILRIQQVVRGDSAAYFCASSPETTGMRRQETQYFGPGTRLLVL.

The chain carries TRBV27 and TRBJ2-5, with TRBD1 matching over 9 bases. The CDR3 contains 14 residues. V trimming: 5 bases; J trimming: 5 bases; junction bases outside the gene matches: 6. Germline-derived CDR1 and CDR2 are MNHEY and SMNVEV (reference sequence). The CDR3 loop reads CASSPATGGETQYF. DNA for the CDR3: TGTGCCAGCAGTCCCGCCACAGGGGGCGAGACCCAGTACTTC.

This clone occurred once. The chain employs TRBV15 and TRBJ2-2; D gene uncertain. CDR3 length: 14 residues. CDR1 and CDR2 from the germline V gene are LNHNV and YYDKDF (reference sequence). Trimming pared 8 bases from V and 5 bases from J, leaving 15 bases between. CDR3 loop: CATHAGERTGELFF. The CDR3 DNA reads as TGTGCCACCCACGCCGGCGAAAGGACCGGGGAGCTGTTTTTT.

The chain recombines TRBV18 with TRBJ2-5, with 10 bases aligning to TRBD2. From germline, CDR1 is KGHSH and CDR2 LQKENI. The CDR3 loop spans 17 amino acids. V lost 6 bases to trimming and J lost 4 bases; unmatched junction nucleotides: 14. The CDR3 nucleotides read TGTGCCAGCTCCCCCCTGCGAGCGGGGGGGCCGCGAGAGACCCAGTACTTC. Its protein product is CASSPLRAGGPRETQYF.

J is TRBJ1-2 and V is TRBV5-4; a weak D match, TRBD1 (6 bases). CDR1 and CDR2 (germline): SGHNT, YYREEE (reference sequence). The CDR3 length is 16 residues. The V end was cut by 0 bases, the J end by 2 bases, with 14 bases between. CDR3 sequence: CASSLAKQGGNYGYTF. DNA of the CDR3: TGTGCCAGCAGCTTGGCAAAACAGGGCGGGAACTATGGCTACACCTTC.

V is TRBV5-4 and J is TRBJ1-3; the D is unclear. This CDR3 region has 12 residues. CDR1 is SGHNT, CDR2 YYREEE, per germline (reference sequence). Trimming stripped 5 bases from V and 4 bases from J, with 7 bases between. For the CDR3, the DNA is TGTGCCAGCAGTCCTCGCGGAAACACCATATATTTT. It codes for CASSPRGNTIYF.

By proportion, this clone is medium-sized. This chain uses TRBV21-1 with TRBJ1-1; TRBD1, the D gene given by the table, was not confirmed from the DNA. TRBV21-1 is marked as a pseudogene. The CDR3 is made up of 16 amino acids. CDR3 nucleotide sequence: TGTGCCAGCAGCACCCTTCCCCAGGGAAGTGTCACTGAAGCTTTCTTT. It is translated as CASSTLPQGSVTEAFF.

The rearrangement uses TRBV7-9 and TRBJ2-7; a weak D match, TRBD1 (5 bases). The germline CDR1 and CDR2 sequences are SEHNR and FQNEAQ (reference sequence). Trimming pared 4 bases from V and 3 bases from J, leaving 13 bases between. The CDR3 covers 14 residues. CDR3 coding DNA: TGTGCCAGCAGCTCCGGACAACGGGTCTACGAGCAGTACTTC. Translated, it gives CASSSGQRVYEQYF.

There are a few counts of this clone. This sequence joins TRBV4-3 and TRBJ1-4, with D hard to call. Germline CDR1 reads LGHNA; CDR2 reads YSLEER. CDR3 length: 17 amino acids. V was cut by 0 bases and J by 0 bases, with 11 bases left in between. This chain's CDR3 is CASSQEGRHTTNEKLFF. The CDR3 DNA sequence: TGCGCCAGCAGCCAAGAAGGGAGACACACAACTAATGAAAAACTGTTTTTT.

The chain combines TRBV5-4 with TRBJ2-5, with 14 bases identical to TRBD2. The CDR3 runs 17 residues. Germline assignment: CDR1 SGHNT and CDR2 YYREEE (reference sequence). V lost 4 bases and J lost 1; bases outside the gene matches: 6. CDR3 sequence reads: CASSPGLAGGLQETQYF. The CDR3 nucleotides read TGTGCCAGCAGCCCTGGACTAGCGGGAGGACTCCAAGAGACCCAGTACTTC.

This rearrangement joins TRBV4-2 to TRBJ2-5, with TRBD1 matching over 9 bases. The assigned J gene may be wrong: the sequence end matches TRBJ2-7 better. Per the germline V gene, CDR1 is LGHNA and CDR2 is YNFKEQ. The CDR3 covers 14 residues. CDR3 nucleotide sequence: TGTGCCAGCAGCCAGGGACAGGGCTCCTACGAGCAGTACTTC. Its protein product is CASSQGQGSYEQYF.

J is TRBJ1-1 and V is TRBV9; 8 nucleotides line up with TRBD1. With 0 bases clipped from V and 0 bases from J, the junction kept 4 bases outside the gene matches. This CDR3 is 16 amino acids long. Germline V gives CDR1 SGDLS, CDR2 YYNGEE. As DNA, the CDR3 is TGTGCCAGCAGCGTAGGCCCAGGGGGCATGAACACTGAAGCTTTCTTT. Amino acids: CASSVGPGGMNTEAFF.

The chain combines TRBV6-5 with TRBJ1-1, with D perhaps TRBD1 (6 bases). Germline V lookup: CDR1 MNHEY, CDR2 SVGAGI. Trimming took off 0 bases at V and 2 bases at J, with 13 bases between the two ends. CDR3 length: 16 residues. The CDR3 DNA sequence: TGTGCCAGCAGTTACTCGGGGGGCAGGGGAAACACTGAAGCTTTCTTT. As protein: CASSYSGGRGNTEAFF.

The chain couples TRBV7-2 to TRBJ2-1; D unresolved. Trimming removed 2 bases from V and 10 bases from J, with 24 bases in between. Looked up from germline, CDR1 is SGHTA and CDR2 is FQGNSA. The CDR3 totals 17 residues. The CDR3 DNA reads TGTGCCAGCAGCTTATCGAACGGGTTCCTGTACAATGCGGAGCAGTTCTTC. It is translated as CASSLSNGFLYNAEQFF.

The chain couples TRBV5-1 to TRBJ2-5; D possibly corresponds to TRBD2 (6 bases). The CDR3 loop spans 15 amino acids. V was trimmed by 4 bases and J by 1 base, leaving 14 bases between them. CDR1 and CDR2 (germline): SGHRS, YFSETQ. The CDR3 spells CASSVTGSTQETQYF. CDR3 in DNA: TGCGCCAGCAGCGTAACCGGGAGTACCCAAGAGACCCAGTACTTC.

This chain joins TRBV5-3 and TRBJ1-6, with D unresolved. TRBV5-3 is known as an ORF, though its function is uncertain. V gave up 0 bases and J gave up 0 bases, with 16 bases separating them. There are 19 residues in the CDR3. The DNA for the CDR3 is TGTGCCAGAAGCTTGGTCCGTCTAGGCATGAGCTCCTATAATTCACCCCTCCACTTT. Translated: CARSLVRLGMSSYNSPLHF.

V and J are TRBV5-8 and TRBJ2-3; either TRBD1 or TRBD2 may fit D (5 bases each). V was trimmed by 3 bases and J by 1 base, leaving 15 bases between them. The CDR3 consists of 16 residues. Per germline, CDR1 SGHTS and CDR2 YDEGEE. CDR3: CASSSWGKGGTDTQYF. CDR3 DNA: TGTGCCAGCAGCTCGTGGGGGAAGGGAGGCACAGATACGCAGTATTTT. Using reference TRBV5-8 and TRBJ2-3 for the parts outside the CDR3, the full variable domain is EAGVTQSPTHLIKTRGQQATLRCSPISGHTSVYWYQQALGLGLQFLLWYDEGEERNRGNFPPRFSGRQFPNYSSELNVNALELEDSALYLCASSSWGKGGTDTQYFGPGTRLTVL.

V and J are TRBV28 and TRBJ2-5; D assignment may be TRBD1 or TRBD2 (5 bases each). CDR1 is MDHEN and CDR2 is SYDVKM in the germline V gene. The CDR3 sequence is 17 residues long. V shed 10 bases and J shed 6 bases, with 30 bases lying between them. This CDR3 reads CATEALRRGAVVKTQYF. In DNA form, the CDR3 reads TGTGCCACCGAAGCCCTAAGACGAGGGGCGGTGGTGAAGACCCAGTACTTC. Supplemented by reference TRBV28 and TRBJ2-5, the full variable domain reads DVKVTQSSRYLVKRTGEKVFLECVQDMDHENMFWYRQDPGLGLRLIYFSYDVKMKEKGDIPEGYSVSREKKERFSLILESASTNQTSMYLCATEALRRGAVVKTQYFGPGTRLLVL.

The chain links TRBV14 to TRBJ1-2; D is ambiguous. Germline CDR1 and CDR2: SGHDN and FVKESK. Trimming took off 1 base at V and 6 bases at J, with 15 bases between the two ends. This CDR3 is built from 15 residues. The CDR3 nucleotides read TGTGCCAGCAGCCAAGCTCCGACACCCGGGGATGGCTACACCTTC. Encoded protein: CASSQAPTPGDGYTF. Using reference TRBV14 and TRBJ1-2 for the parts outside the CDR3, the full variable domain is EAGVTQFPSHSVIEKGQTVTLRCDPISGHDNLYWYRRVMGKEIKFLLHFVKESKQDESGMPNNRFLAERTGGTYSTLKVQPAELEDSGVYFCASSQAPTPGDGYTFGSGTRLTVV.

V is TRBV6-5 and J is TRBJ2-6; no clear D. V was cut by 0 bases and J by 1 base, with 4 bases left in between. This CDR3 comprises 15 residues. Germline CDR1 and CDR2: MNHEY and SVGAGI. The CDR3 sequence: CASSYSESGANVLTF. In DNA, the CDR3 is TGTGCCAGCAGTTACTCAGAATCTGGGGCCAACGTCCTGACTTTC.

This rearrangement joins TRBV6-4 to TRBJ2-1; D is possibly TRBD2 (7 bases). The CDR3 consists of 15 residues. The germline gives CDR1 MRHNA, CDR2 SNTAGT. The V gene lost 6 bases and the J gene lost 6 bases, with 18 bases spanning the gap. The CDR3 loop is CASSDLGGAINEQFF. DNA for the CDR3: TGTGCCAGCAGCGACCTTGGGGGGGCTATCAATGAGCAGTTCTTC.

Notes on this clone: The junction departs from the called germline gene at one end, perhaps through a read error. This sequence joins TRBV30 and TRBJ2-5; 7 positions agree with TRBD1. This CDR3 is built from 13 residues. Germline CDR1 is GTSNPN and CDR2 is SVGIG (reference sequence). The CDR3 DNA is TGTGCCTGGAGCATACCGCCGGGACAGCCAGAGAACTTC. It translates to CAWSIPPGQPENF.